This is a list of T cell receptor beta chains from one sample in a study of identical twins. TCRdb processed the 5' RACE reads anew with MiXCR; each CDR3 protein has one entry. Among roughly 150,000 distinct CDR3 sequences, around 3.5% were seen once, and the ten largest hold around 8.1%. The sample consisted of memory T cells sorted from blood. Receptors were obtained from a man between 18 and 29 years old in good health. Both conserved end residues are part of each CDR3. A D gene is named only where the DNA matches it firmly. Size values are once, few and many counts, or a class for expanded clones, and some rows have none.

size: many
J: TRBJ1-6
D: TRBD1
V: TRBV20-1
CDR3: CSAYRQGSPLHF
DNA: TGCAGTGCTTACAGACAGGGATCACCCCTCCACTTT

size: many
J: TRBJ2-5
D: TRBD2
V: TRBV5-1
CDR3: CASSLLAGEETQYF
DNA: TGCGCCAGCAGCTTGCTAGCGGGAGAGGAGACCCAGTACTTC

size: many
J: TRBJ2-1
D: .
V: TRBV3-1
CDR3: CASSQERLARGYEQFF
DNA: TGTGCCAGCAGCCAAGAGCGGCTAGCGCGAGGATATGAGCAGTTCTTC

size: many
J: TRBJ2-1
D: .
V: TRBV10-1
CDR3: CASSGSREGVQFF
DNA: TGCGCCAGCAGTGGGTCTCGGGAAGGGGTGCAGTTCTTC

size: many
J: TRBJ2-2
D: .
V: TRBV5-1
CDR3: CASTHQTRGTKAGELFF
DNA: TGCGCCAGCACCCATCAAACCCGCGGGACAAAGGCCGGGGAGCTGTTTTTT

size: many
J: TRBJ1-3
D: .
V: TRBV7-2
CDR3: CASSQSGRDTIYF
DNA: TGTGCCAGCAGCCAAAGCGGGAGGGACACCATATATTTT

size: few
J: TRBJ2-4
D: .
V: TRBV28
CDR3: CASRGESLAKNIQYF
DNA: TGTGCCAGCAGAGGAGAGTCTTTAGCCAAAAACATTCAGTACTTC

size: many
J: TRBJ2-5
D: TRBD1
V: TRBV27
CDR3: CASSSRQGIETQYF
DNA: TGTGCCAGCAGTTCCCGACAGGGAATAGAGACCCAGTACTTC

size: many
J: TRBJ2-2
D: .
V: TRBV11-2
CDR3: CASSSLRSANTGELFF
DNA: TGTGCCAGCAGCTCACTACGTAGCGCGAACACCGGGGAGCTGTTTTTT

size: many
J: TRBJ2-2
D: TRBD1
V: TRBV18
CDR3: CASSPHGQGYTGELFF
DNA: TGTGCCAGCTCACCACACGGACAGGGATACACCGGGGAGCTGTTTTTT

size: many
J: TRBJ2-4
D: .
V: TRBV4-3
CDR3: CASSQEPDGPQYF
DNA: TGCGCCAGCAGCCAAGAGCCCGACGGACCTCAGTACTTC

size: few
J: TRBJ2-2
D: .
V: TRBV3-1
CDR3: CASSHGVGSGELFF
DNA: TGTGCCAGCAGCCATGGTGTAGGTTCCGGGGAGCTGTTTTTT

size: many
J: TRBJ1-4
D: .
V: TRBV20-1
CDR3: CSARGSRANEKLFF
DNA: TGCAGTGCCAGAGGTAGTCGGGCTAATGAAAAACTGTTTTTT

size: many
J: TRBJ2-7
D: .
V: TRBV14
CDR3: CASSHRAFHEQYF
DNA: TGTGCCAGCAGCCACAGAGCATTCCACGAGCAGTACTTC

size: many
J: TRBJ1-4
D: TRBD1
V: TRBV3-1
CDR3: CASSPNRGTNEKLFF
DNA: TGTGCCAGCAGCCCAAACAGGGGTACTAATGAAAAACTGTTTTTT

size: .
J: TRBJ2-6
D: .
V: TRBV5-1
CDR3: CASSRGEPGANVLTF
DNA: TGCGCCAGCAGCCGAGGGGAGCCCGGGGCCAACGTCCTGACTTTC

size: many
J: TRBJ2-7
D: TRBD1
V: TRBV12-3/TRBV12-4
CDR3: CASSSGPRGRNEQYF
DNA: TGTGCCAGCAGCTCCGGCCCGAGGGGGCGAAACGAGCAGTACTTC

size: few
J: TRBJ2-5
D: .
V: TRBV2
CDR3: CASSARSGRNQETQYF
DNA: TGTGCCAGCAGTGCACGCTCGGGGCGGAACCAAGAGACCCAGTACTTC

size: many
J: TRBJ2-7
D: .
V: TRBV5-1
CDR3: CASRALSESPSYEQYF
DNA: TGCGCCAGCCGGGCCCTGTCGGAATCCCCCTCCTACGAGCAGTACTTC

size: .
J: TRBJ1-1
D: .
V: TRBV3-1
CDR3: CASSPYPSAEIEAFF
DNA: TGTGCCAGCAGCCCATATCCCTCGGCCGAAATTGAAGCTTTCTTT

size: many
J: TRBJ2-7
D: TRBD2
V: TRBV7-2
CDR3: CASSLDLAGGRLGYF
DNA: TGTGCCAGCAGCTTAGACCTAGCGGGAGGGCGCCTCGGGTACTTC

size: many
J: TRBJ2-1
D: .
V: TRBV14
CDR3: CASSQVYGGEQFF
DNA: TGTGCCAGCAGCCAAGTCTACGGGGGTGAGCAGTTCTTC

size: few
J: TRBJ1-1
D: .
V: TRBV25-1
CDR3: CASADSTEAFF
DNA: TGTGCCAGCGCTGACAGCACTGAAGCTTTCTTT

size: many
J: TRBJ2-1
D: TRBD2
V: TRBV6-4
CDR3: CASSREAGGYNEQFF
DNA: TGTGCCAGCAGCCGGGAGGCCGGTGGCTACAATGAGCAGTTCTTC

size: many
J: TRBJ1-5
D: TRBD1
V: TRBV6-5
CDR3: CASSYPGTGGDGQPQHF
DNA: TGTGCCAGCAGTTACCCGGGGACAGGGGGCGACGGCCAGCCCCAGCATTTT

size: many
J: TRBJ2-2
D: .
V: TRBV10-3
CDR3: CAISERGSPTGELFF
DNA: TGTGCCATCAGTGAGCGTGGGAGCCCCACCGGGGAGCTGTTTTTT

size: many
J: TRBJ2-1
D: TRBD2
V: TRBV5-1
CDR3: CASSFPSGRYNEQFF
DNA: TGCGCCAGCAGCTTTCCTAGCGGGCGCTACAATGAGCAGTTCTTC

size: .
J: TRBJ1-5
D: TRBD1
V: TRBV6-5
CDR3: CASSSFPPGTGSQPQHF
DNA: TGTGCCAGCAGTTCCTTTCCCCCCGGGACAGGTAGTCAGCCCCAGCATTTT